Shown below are 26 T cell receptor beta chains from a single sample sequenced in a study of radiotherapy plus CTLA-4 blockade in lung cancer. Libraries were prepared by immunoSEQ multiplex PCR; TCRdb keeps only in-frame clonotypes and omits some of them. This table holds 90,000 or so clones, around four fifths found once. The sequencing here drew on peripheral blood, taken from a patient treated with radiotherapy plus ipilimumab. These receptors all stem from a human donor with non-small cell lung cancer who had stable disease on radiotherapy plus ipilimumab.

Only one count was recorded for this clone. The chain combines TRBV2 with TRBJ1-1; D gene ambiguous. The V end lost 7 bases, the J end lost 1 base, and 22 bases lay between the germline ends. This CDR3 contains 17 residues. Per germline, CDR1 SNHLY and CDR2 FYNNEI. This CDR3 reads CASKGQAGMRWNTEAFF. The CDR3 DNA sequence: TGTGCCAGCAAGGGTCAGGCGGGAATGAGATGGAACACTGAAGCTTTCTTT.

The genes are TRBV7-9 and TRBJ1-5, with 8 positions matching TRBD1. V lost 4 bases and J lost 9; bases outside the gene matches: 14. Germline loops: CDR1 SEHNR, CDR2 FQNEAQ (reference sequence). The CDR3 runs to 16 residues. CDR3 in amino acids: CASSWGGTGGFGPQHF. In DNA form, the CDR3 reads TGTGCCAGCAGCTGGGGTGGGACAGGCGGCTTCGGGCCCCAGCATTTT. The variable domain in full, with the rest retrieved from reference TRBV7-9 and TRBJ1-5, is DTGVSQNPRHKITKRGQNVTFRCDPISEHNRLYWYRQTLGQGPEFLTYFQNEAQLEKSRLLSDRFSAERPKGSFSTLEIQRTEQGDSAMYLCASSWGGTGGFGPQHFGDGTRLSIL.

This clone was found a few times. This rearrangement joins TRBV11-3 to TRBJ2-2; possibly TRBD2 for D (5 bases). The V gene's germline CDR1 is SGHNT and CDR2 YENEEA. The V end was cut by 5 bases, the J end by 3 bases, with 10 bases between. The CDR3 is made up of 14 amino acids. The CDR3 nucleotides are TGTGCCAGCAGCCGAGACGGGGACACCGGGGAGCTGTTTTTT. Residues: CASSRDGDTGELFF. Complete variable domain (other parts from reference TRBV11-3 and TRBJ2-2): EAGVVQSPRYKIIEKKQPVAFWCNPISGHNTLYWYLQNLGQGPELLIRYENEEAVDDSQLPKDRFSAERLKGVDSTLKIQPAELGDSAVYLCASSRDGDTGELFFGEGSRLTVL.

This clone was counted between two and nine times. This sequence joins TRBV19 and TRBJ2-1, with TRBD1 matching over 12 bases. J lost 3 bases, V lost 4 bases, and 7 bases had no gene match. CDR3 size: 17 residues. CDR1 is LNHDA and CDR2 is SQIVND in the germline V gene (reference sequence). CDR3 loop: CASSKPGQGASYNEQFF. CDR3 nucleotide sequence: TGTGCCAGTAGTAAACCGGGACAGGGGGCCAGCTACAATGAGCAGTTCTTC.

This clone occurred a few times. The chain recombines TRBV27 with TRBJ2-7, with TRBD2 as a possible D gene (5 bases). V shed 2 bases and J shed 6 bases, with 14 bases lying between them. Per germline, CDR1 MNHEY and CDR2 SMNVEV (reference sequence). The CDR3 runs to 14 residues. Here the CDR3 DNA reads TGTGCCAGCAGTTTAGAAGGTCGCGGGCTCGAGCAGTACTTC. Protein sequence: CASSLEGRGLEQYF.

The rearrangement links TRBV6-6 to TRBJ2-7, with TRBD1 identical over 9 bases. CDR3 length: 13 amino acids. The V gene end was trimmed by 8 bases and the J gene end by 4 bases; junction bases not matched to a gene: 6. The germline V gene has CDR1 MNHNY and CDR2 SVGAGI (reference sequence). The CDR3 loop reads CASGYRGRYEQYF. The CDR3, as DNA: TGTGCCAGCGGCTACAGGGGGCGGTACGAGCAGTACTTC.

The genes are TRBV29-1 and TRBJ1-1; 9 bases fit TRBD1. Trimming took 6 bases from V and 4 from J; bases not matched to a gene: 6. The germline gives CDR1 SQVTM, CDR2 ANQGSEA. The CDR3 has 13 amino acids. Here the CDR3 reads CSVNRDRVTEAFF. CDR3 DNA sequence: TGCAGCGTGAACCGGGACAGGGTCACTGAAGCTTTCTTT.

This clone has only one observation. The chain couples TRBV15 to TRBJ2-1, with D perhaps TRBD1 (6 bases). The CDR3 is 15 amino acids. The V end was cut by 0 bases, the J end by 4 bases, with 10 bases between. The germline CDR1 and CDR2 sequences are LNHNV and YYDKDF (reference sequence). The CDR3 spells CATSRDRGEYNEQFF. The CDR3 region has the DNA TGTGCCACCAGCAGAGACAGGGGAGAATACAATGAGCAGTTCTTC.

The table lists this clone with a few counts. The gene calls are TRBV5-1 and TRBJ1-3, with D possibly matching TRBD1 (6 bases). CDR1 is SGHRS, CDR2 YFSETQ, per germline. The CDR3 consists of 14 residues. V lost 0 bases and J lost 4, with 8 bases in between. CDR3 sequence reads: CASSLGTEGNTIYF. CDR3 nucleotides: TGCGCCAGCAGCTTGGGGACAGAGGGAAACACCATATATTTT.

The gene calls are TRBV2 and TRBJ1-5; D call uncertain. V dropped 5 bases and J dropped 2 bases, with 7 bases sitting between them. This CDR3 comprises 13 residues. Germline-derived CDR1 and CDR2 are SNHLY and FYNNEI. The CDR3 reads CASSIEGNQPQHF. The CDR3 DNA follows: TGTGCCAGCAGTATTGAGGGCAATCAGCCCCAGCATTTT.

This sequence joins TRBV18 and TRBJ2-5; D not resolved. The CDR3 totals 11 residues. Trimming pared 3 bases from V and 5 bases from J, leaving 4 bases between. The V gene's germline CDR1 is KGHSH and CDR2 LQKENI. The CDR3 region is CASSPAETQYF. CDR3 bases: TGTGCCAGCTCACCGGCGGAGACCCAGTACTTC.

The rearrangement links TRBV5-6 to TRBJ1-2; no definite D call. Germline V CDR1 and CDR2: SGHDT, YYEEEE. The CDR3 length is 14 residues. Trimming cost V 5 bases and J 0 bases, with 11 bases left between them. The CDR3 reads CASSAGLSNYGYTF. CDR3 nucleotides: TGTGCCAGCAGTGCGGGCCTCTCTAACTATGGCTACACCTTC.

J is TRBJ1-5 and V is TRBV27; D gene ambiguous. Germline CDR1 MNHEY, CDR2 SMNVEV (reference sequence). The CDR3 covers 12 residues. Trimming cost V 4 bases and J 4 bases, with 5 bases left between them. CDR3 protein: CASSYGNQPQHF. In DNA, the CDR3 is TGTGCCAGCAGTTACGGGAATCAGCCCCAGCATTTT.

The chain joins TRBV7-9 to TRBJ2-7; D is perhaps TRBD1 or TRBD2 (5 bases each). This CDR3 has 16 amino acids. V was pared by 5 bases and J by 3 bases, with 20 bases between. Germline CDR1 SEHNR, CDR2 FQNEAQ (reference sequence). The CDR3 loop reads CASSTKRSRADYEQYF. The DNA of the CDR3 is TGTGCCAGCAGCACCAAGCGGTCCAGGGCCGACTACGAGCAGTACTTC.

The chain couples TRBV7-6 to TRBJ1-6, with D uncertain. Germline V gene sequence: CDR1 SGHVS, CDR2 FNYEAQ. The V end lost 4 bases, the J end lost 6 bases, and 4 bases lay between the germline ends. CDR3 size: 12 residues. The CDR3 DNA is TGTGCCAGCAGCTCGGGTAATTCACCCCTCCACTTT. It specifies CASSSGNSPLHF.

Worth noting for this clone: The same CDR3 arises from other DNA sequences in this sample as well. The chain couples TRBV11-3 to TRBJ2-7, with a weak D call TRBD1 (5 bases). The V end was cut by 0 bases, the J end by 3 bases, with 6 bases between. Looked up from germline, CDR1 is SGHNT and CDR2 is YENEEA. This CDR3 is built from 13 residues. The CDR3 DNA sequence: TGTGCCAGCAGCTTAGACAGGGACTACGAGCAGTACTTC. As protein: CASSLDRDYEQYF. The full variable domain, rest sourced from reference TRBV11-3 and TRBJ2-7, is EAGVVQSPRYKIIEKKQPVAFWCNPISGHNTLYWYLQNLGQGPELLIRYENEEAVDDSQLPKDRFSAERLKGVDSTLKIQPAELGDSAVYLCASSLDRDYEQYFGPGTRLTVT.

The chain combines TRBV18 with TRBJ2-2; D perhaps matches TRBD1 (6 bases). This CDR3 is built from 16 residues. Germline loops: CDR1 KGHSH, CDR2 LQKENI. The V end lost 5 bases, the J end lost 0 bases, and 13 bases lay between the germline ends. This CDR3 reads CASSSWTDANTGELFF. CDR3 bases: TGTGCCAGCTCATCTTGGACAGACGCGAACACCGGGGAGCTGTTTTTT. The whole variable domain, remainder taken from reference TRBV18 and TRBJ2-2, is NAGVMQNPRHLVRRRGQEARLRCSPMKGHSHVYWYRQLPEEGLKFMVYLQKENIIDESGMPKERFSAEFPKEGPSILRIQQVVRGDSAAYFCASSSWTDANTGELFFGEGSRLTVL.

This clone was recorded only once. The CDR3 is CASSSTGTGYEQYF. The DNA for the CDR3 is TGTGCCAGCAGCTCTACCGGGACAGGATACGAGCAGTACTTC. The J gene is TRBJ2-7, the V gene TRBV5-6, with 8 bases that match TRBD1. Losses at the gene ends were 3 bases for V and 4 bases for J; bases not matched to a gene: 6. The germline V gene has CDR1 SGHDT and CDR2 YYEEEE. This CDR3 is 14 amino acids long.

This clone appeared once. The V and J genes are TRBV7-3 and TRBJ1-5; D is possibly TRBD1 (6 bases). V gave up 2 bases and J gave up 7 bases, with 9 bases separating them. The germline V gene encodes CDR1 SGHTA and CDR2 FQGTGA. The CDR3 sequence is 13 residues long. The CDR3 DNA follows: TGTGCCAGCAGCTTACAGGGGAACCAGCCCCAGCATTTT. It encodes CASSLQGNQPQHF.

The rearrangement joins TRBV28 to TRBJ2-7, with D possibly TRBD1 on 6 matching bases. The CDR3 is made up of 14 amino acids. The germline gives CDR1 MDHEN, CDR2 SYDVKM. V lost 4 bases, J lost 5 bases, and 15 bases lay in between. The CDR3 coding sequence is TGTGCCAGCAGTTCCTACAGGGTAACGGACGAGCAGTACTTC. This gives the protein CASSSYRVTDEQYF. The full variable domain, rest sourced from reference TRBV28 and TRBJ2-7, is DVKVTQSSRYLVKRTGEKVFLECVQDMDHENMFWYRQDPGLGLRLIYFSYDVKMKEKGDIPEGYSVSREKKERFSLILESASTNQTSMYLCASSSYRVTDEQYFGPGTRLTVT.

The rearrangement joins TRBV10-3 to TRBJ1-1, with D possibly being TRBD1 (6 bases). Germline values: CDR1 ENHRY, CDR2 SYGVKD. Trimming took 0 bases from V and 5 from J, leaving 13 bases between them. The CDR3 totals 15 residues. The CDR3 DNA sequence: TGTGCCATCAGTGAGTCGCAGGGGCTGGGGACTGAAGCTTTCTTT. This sequence encodes CAISESQGLGTEAFF.

This chain uses TRBV9 with TRBJ1-6; no clear D. This CDR3 region has 15 residues. Germline V gene lookup returns CDR1 SGDLS and CDR2 YYNGEE. V lost 3 bases and J 0 bases, leaving 7 bases between the germline ends. The CDR3 nucleotides are TGTGCCAGCAGCGCTGCAGTCTCCTATAATTCACCCCTCCACTTT. Translating it yields CASSAAVSYNSPLHF. The complete variable domain, with remaining parts taken from reference TRBV9 and TRBJ1-6, reads DSGVTQTPKHLITATGQRVTLRCSPRSGDLSVYWYQQSLDQGLQFLIQYYNGEERAKGNILERFSAQQFPDLHSELNLSSLELGDSALYFCASSAAVSYNSPLHFGNGTRLTVT.

The V gene is TRBV19, the J gene TRBJ2-5, with 7 positions matching TRBD1. Germline lookup yields CDR1 LNHDA and CDR2 SQIVND (reference sequence). This CDR3 is 14 amino acids long. V shed 4 bases, J shed 4 bases, and the junction held 6 bases outside the gene matches. The CDR3 nucleotides read TGTGCCAGTAGTAGACCAGGGGGAAGAGAGACCCAGTACTTC. This encodes CASSRPGGRETQYF. The full variable domain, completed using reference TRBV19 and TRBJ2-5, is DGGITQSPKYLFRKEGQNVTLSCEQNLNHDAMYWYRQDPGQGLRLIYYSQIVNDFQKGDIAEGYSVSREKKESFPLTVTSAQKNPTAFYLCASSRPGGRETQYFGPGTRLLVL.

The chain joins TRBV27 to TRBJ2-1; 14 bases align to TRBD2. Trimming removed 7 bases from V and 12 bases from J; junction bases left unmatched: 5. The length of the CDR3 is 13 residues. Germline loops: CDR1 MNHEY, CDR2 SMNVEV (reference sequence). CDR3 nucleotide sequence: TGTGCCAGCACGACTAGCGGGGGGGCCGGGCAGTTCTTC. Translated, it gives CASTTSGGAGQFF.

The chain couples TRBV27 to TRBJ1-2; tentative D call: TRBD1 (5 bases). Germline V lookup: CDR1 MNHEY, CDR2 SMNVEV (reference sequence). V lost 0 bases and J lost 0, with 11 bases in between. The CDR3 is made up of 16 amino acids. The chain's CDR3 is CASSLSGEGANYGYTF. The CDR3 DNA is TGTGCCAGCAGTTTATCGGGGGAGGGTGCTAACTATGGCTACACCTTC.

The chain combines TRBV2 with TRBJ2-2; D perhaps matches TRBD2 (6 bases). The V gene lost 2 bases and the J gene lost 0 bases, with 7 bases spanning the gap. Germline V gene lookup returns CDR1 SNHLY and CDR2 FYNNEI. The CDR3 length is 15 residues. The CDR3 loop is CASSELATNTGELFF. The CDR3 DNA reads as TGTGCCAGCAGTGAACTAGCGACGAACACCGGGGAGCTGTTTTTT.